The TCR beta chain described here comes from a study of CD8 T cells in ankylosing spondylitis. A single record per CDR3 protein comes from TCRdb applying MiXCR to the 5' RACE reads. The data hold under 400,000 distinct CDR3 sequences, with approximately 10% observed a single time. Study-level results: Earlier literature documents some of the motif variants in reactive arthritis synovial fluid and blood. Disease-linked clones bore a CD8+ phenotype and were relatively rare in peripheral blood. From matched ankylosing spondylitis synovial fluid, disease-linked clones were reportedly recovered at significantly enriched levels.

The table lists this clonotype with many counts. The antigen is undetermined. V lost 1 base to trimming and J lost 3 bases, with 13 bases between them. Germline CDR1 is DFQATT and CDR2 is SNEGSKA (reference sequence). There are 16 residues in the CDR3. The V gene is TRBV20-1, the J gene TRBJ2-6, with a possible D match to TRBD2 (5 bases). The receptor comes from a female donor with ankylosing spondylitis or in good health (not recorded which). Sequencing was done on a sample of blood, either unsorted or a sorted T cell fraction (not recorded which). CDR3 loop: CSARGPSSNGANVLTF. The CDR3 DNA follows: TGCAGTGCTAGAGGCCCTAGCTCCAATGGGGCCAACGTCCTGACTTTC.